The sequence of this T cell receptor beta chain was determined in a study of blood T cell repertoires in COVID-19 (dated by TCRdb to between 2020 and 2021). Study-level background: Samples from collaborators originated in the United States, Italy and Spain and spanned both the acute and convalescent phases of COVID-19. The prospective study material was composed of cDNA or gDNA derived from T cells, B-cell-depleted T cells, or PBMCs. The dataset comprised deeply sampled blood TCRbeta repertoires from subjects exposed to, actively infected with, or recovered from COVID-19. The repertoires were released in a freely available public database intended as a resource for research on the immune response to SARS-CoV-2. Samples came from the ongoing ImmuneRACE study (first 160 participants) plus 1,254 subjects from 6 global collaborators. The sample metadata nearly always contained a de-identified subject ID, COVID-19 status, age in years and sex. Where available, HLA class I and class II types were taken from metadata supplied by the sample provider and were not determined by assay-based typing.

Study-level results and caveats: The quantity of clinical and demographic metadata differed by source and by participant and was supplied without curation.

The immunoSEQ Assay, a bias-controlled multiplex PCR, was used to amplify TCRbeta CDR3 regions from genomic DNA. In the authors' own workflow: Within the assay, amplification of reference gene primers was used to estimate how many nucleated cells each sample contained. To quantify the absolute abundance of each unique TCRbeta CDR3 rearrangement, sequence reads were collapsed and filtered. For each sample, productive Simpson clonality was calculated by taking the square root of Simpson's diversity index across productive rearrangements. TCRdb took over this immuneACCESS table, retaining in-frame rearrangements with V and J assigned. Such tables are incomplete; in checked studies, under half of the missing clones stem from an unresolved V gene, and the remainder is unexplained. D and trimming come from the DNA, and the V and J calls and clone size come from that table. The sample contains about 50,000 clones, approximately 84% of them found a single time. 15% to 20% of the sample is in the top ten clones.

With respect to this clone: Its antigen specificity is not known. The record has no base qualities; no much larger clone is one base away.

Clipping removes 9 bases from V and 6 bases from J, with 8 as the unmatched junction base count. The CDR3 has 13 amino acids, counting the end cysteine and phenylalanine. The retained sequence is limited to the CDR3, 39 bases, with the frame set at the first base. Whole blood was collected in K2EDTA tubes by collaborating institutions according to the institutions' own protocols. Collaborator samples were shipped for TCRbeta analysis as frozen whole blood, isolated PBMCs, or DNA extracted from either sample type. The material sequenced was peripheral blood. This clonotype was sampled from a human donor with active COVID-19. The donor label of this sample is uncertain. The chain is encoded by TRBV12-3 or TRBV12-4 joined to TRBJ1-5; 7 nucleotides in the junction match TRBD1. DNA sequence: TGTGCCAGTGCTACAGGGGTGGTTCAGCCCCAGCATTTT. Its translation is CASATGVVQPQHF.